The clone carrying this T cell receptor (beta chain) was detected ten times or more. Antigen: not known. This sample was included in a study of CD8 T cells in ankylosing spondylitis. Findings of the study overall: About 8 highly homologous variants made up a TCR beta motif, and this motif appeared characteristic of ankylosing spondylitis blood.

From germline, CDR1 is SGHRS and CDR2 YFSETQ. The junction had 7 bases not matched to a gene; V was cut back by 0 bases and J by 5 bases. The length of the CDR3 is 16 residues. Each CDR3 protein gets one entry after TCRdb re-called the 5' RACE reads with MiXCR. The sample lists some 270,000 distinct CDR3 sequences, 18% occurring once. This clonotype originated in a male donor with ankylosing spondylitis or in good health (not recorded which). This chain joins TRBV5-1 and TRBJ2-3, with TRBD2 matching 9 bases. Sequencing was performed on blood, either unsorted or a sorted T cell fraction (not recorded which). The CDR3 loop reads CASSLADSGSEDTQYF. The CDR3 region has the DNA TGCGCCAGCAGCTTGGCGGATAGCGGGAGTGAAGATACGCAGTATTTT. Full variable domain (outside the CDR3, taken from reference TRBV5-1 and TRBJ2-3): KAGVTQTPRYLIKTRGQQVTLSCSPISGHRSVSWYQQTPGQGLQFLFEYFSETQRNKGNFPGRFSGRQFSNSRSEMNVSTLELGDSALYLCASSLADSGSEDTQYFGPGTRLTVL.